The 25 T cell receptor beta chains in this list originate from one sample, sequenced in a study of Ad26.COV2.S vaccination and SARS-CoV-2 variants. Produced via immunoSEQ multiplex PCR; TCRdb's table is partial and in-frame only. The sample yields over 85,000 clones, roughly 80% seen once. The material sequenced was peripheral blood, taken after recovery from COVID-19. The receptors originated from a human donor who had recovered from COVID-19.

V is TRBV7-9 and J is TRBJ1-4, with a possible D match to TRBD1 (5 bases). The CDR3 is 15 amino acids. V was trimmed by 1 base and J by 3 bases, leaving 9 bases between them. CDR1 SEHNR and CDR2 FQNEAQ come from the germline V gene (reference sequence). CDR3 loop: CASSLGRGANEKLFF. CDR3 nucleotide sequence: TGTGCCAGCAGCTTAGGACGAGGGGCTAATGAAAAACTGTTTTTT.

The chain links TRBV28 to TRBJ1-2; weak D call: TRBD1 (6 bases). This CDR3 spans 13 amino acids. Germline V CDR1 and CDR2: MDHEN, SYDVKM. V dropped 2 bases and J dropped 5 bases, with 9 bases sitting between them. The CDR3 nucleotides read TGTGCCAGCAGTTTAGGGGGGCGGTATGGCTACACCTTC. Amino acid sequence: CASSLGGRYGYTF.

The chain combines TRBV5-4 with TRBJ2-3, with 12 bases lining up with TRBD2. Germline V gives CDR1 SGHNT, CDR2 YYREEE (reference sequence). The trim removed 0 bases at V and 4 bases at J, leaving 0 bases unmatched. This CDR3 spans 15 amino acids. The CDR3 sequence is CASSLGLAGADTQYF. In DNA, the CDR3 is TGTGCCAGCAGCTTGGGACTAGCGGGAGCAGATACGCAGTATTTT. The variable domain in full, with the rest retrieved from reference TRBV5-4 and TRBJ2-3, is ETGVTQSPTHLIKTRGQQVTLRCSSQSGHNTVSWYQQALGQGPQFIFQYYREEENGRGNFPPRFSGLQFPNYSSELNVNALELDDSALYLCASSLGLAGADTQYFGPGTRLTVL.

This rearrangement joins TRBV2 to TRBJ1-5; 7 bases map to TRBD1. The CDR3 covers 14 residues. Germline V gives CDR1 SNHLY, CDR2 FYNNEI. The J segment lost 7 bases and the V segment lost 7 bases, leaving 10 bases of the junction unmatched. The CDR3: CASTTTGEGQPQHF. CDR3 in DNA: TGTGCCAGCACCACAACAGGGGAAGGCCAGCCCCAGCATTTT.

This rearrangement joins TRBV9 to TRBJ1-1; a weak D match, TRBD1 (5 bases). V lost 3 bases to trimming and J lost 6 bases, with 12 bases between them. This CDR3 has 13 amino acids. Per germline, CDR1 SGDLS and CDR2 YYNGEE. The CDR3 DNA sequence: TGTGCCAGCAGCGGGTACGGGGGGGCTGAAGCTTTCTTT. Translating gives CASSGYGGAEAFF.

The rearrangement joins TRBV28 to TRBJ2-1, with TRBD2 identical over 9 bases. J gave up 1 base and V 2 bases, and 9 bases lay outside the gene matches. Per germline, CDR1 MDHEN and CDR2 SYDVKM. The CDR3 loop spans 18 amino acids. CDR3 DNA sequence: TGTGCCAGCAGTTTAATCGGCGGGGGGGCCAGTTCCTACAATGAGCAGTTCTTC. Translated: CASSLIGGGASSYNEQFF. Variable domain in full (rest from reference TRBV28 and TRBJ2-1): DVKVTQSSRYLVKRTGEKVFLECVQDMDHENMFWYRQDPGLGLRLIYFSYDVKMKEKGDIPEGYSVSREKKERFSLILESASTNQTSMYLCASSLIGGGASSYNEQFFGPGTRLTVL.

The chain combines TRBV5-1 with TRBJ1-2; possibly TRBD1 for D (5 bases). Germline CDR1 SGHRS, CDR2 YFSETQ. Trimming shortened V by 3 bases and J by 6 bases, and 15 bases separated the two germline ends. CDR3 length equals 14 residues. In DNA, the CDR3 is TGCGCCAGCAGCTGGGTGATTGGGGACGATGGCTACACCTTC. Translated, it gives CASSWVIGDDGYTF.

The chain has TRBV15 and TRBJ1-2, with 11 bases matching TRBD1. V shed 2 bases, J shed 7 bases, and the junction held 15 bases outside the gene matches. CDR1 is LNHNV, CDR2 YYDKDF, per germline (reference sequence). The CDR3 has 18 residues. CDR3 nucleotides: TGTGCCACCAGCAGAAAACCGGGACAGGGGGTTGGGACAGGTGGCTACACCTTC. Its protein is CATSRKPGQGVGTGGYTF.

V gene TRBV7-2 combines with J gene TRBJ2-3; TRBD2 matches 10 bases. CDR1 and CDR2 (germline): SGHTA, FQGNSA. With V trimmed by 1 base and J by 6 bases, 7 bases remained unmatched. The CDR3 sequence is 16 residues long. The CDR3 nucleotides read TGTGCCAGCAGCTTAGGGCTAGCGGGGGAGCATGATACGCAGTATTTT. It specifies CASSLGLAGEHDTQYF.

The CDR3 DNA sequence: TGTGCCAGCAGCCTTGGACTAGCAGTCGACACCGGGGAGCTGTTTTTT. This translates into CASSLGLAVDTGELFF. This sequence joins TRBV5-4 and TRBJ2-2, with 8 positions matching TRBD2. The CDR3 sequence is 16 residues long. Germline CDR1 and CDR2: SGHNT and YYREEE (reference sequence). Germline trimming cut 4 bases from V and 3 bases from J; bases unmatched to any gene: 8.

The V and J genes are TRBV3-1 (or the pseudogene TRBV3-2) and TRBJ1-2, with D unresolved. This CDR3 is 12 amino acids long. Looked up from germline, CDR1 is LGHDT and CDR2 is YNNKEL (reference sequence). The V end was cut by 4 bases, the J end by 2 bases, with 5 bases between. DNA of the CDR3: TGTGCCAGCAGCCGGGTAAACTATGGCTACACCTTC. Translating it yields CASSRVNYGYTF.

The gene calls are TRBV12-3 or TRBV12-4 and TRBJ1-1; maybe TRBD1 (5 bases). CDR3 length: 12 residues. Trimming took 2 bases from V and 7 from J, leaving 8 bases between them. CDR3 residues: CASSLQGLEAFF. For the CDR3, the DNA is TGTGCCAGCAGTTTACAGGGTCTTGAAGCTTTCTTT.

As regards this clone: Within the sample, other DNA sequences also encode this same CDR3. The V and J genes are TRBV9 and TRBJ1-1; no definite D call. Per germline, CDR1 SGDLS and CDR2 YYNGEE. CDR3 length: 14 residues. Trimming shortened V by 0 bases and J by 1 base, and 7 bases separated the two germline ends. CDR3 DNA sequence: TGTGCCAGCAGCGTAGAGACGGAGAACACTGAAGCTTTCTTT. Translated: CASSVETENTEAFF. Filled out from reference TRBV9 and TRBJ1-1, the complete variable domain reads DSGVTQTPKHLITATGQRVTLRCSPRSGDLSVYWYQQSLDQGLQFLIQYYNGEERAKGNILERFSAQQFPDLHSELNLSSLELGDSALYFCASSVETENTEAFFGQGTRLTVV.

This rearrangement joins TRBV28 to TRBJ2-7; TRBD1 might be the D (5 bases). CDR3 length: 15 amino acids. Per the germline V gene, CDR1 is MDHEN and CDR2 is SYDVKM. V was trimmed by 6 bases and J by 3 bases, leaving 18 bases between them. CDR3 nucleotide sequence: TGTGCCAGCAGGAAACGACAGAACGCGTACTACGAGCAGTACTTC. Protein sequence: CASRKRQNAYYEQYF.

The CDR3 sequence: CASSDRGDTDTQYF. The CDR3, as DNA: TGTGCCAGCAGTGATCGGGGAGACACAGATACGCAGTATTTT. This chain connects TRBV6-1 to TRBJ2-3; tentatively, D is TRBD2 (5 bases). Deletions cut 3 bases from V and 2 bases from J, with 9 bases between. Germline V gives CDR1 MNHNS, CDR2 SASEGT. This CDR3 comprises 14 residues.

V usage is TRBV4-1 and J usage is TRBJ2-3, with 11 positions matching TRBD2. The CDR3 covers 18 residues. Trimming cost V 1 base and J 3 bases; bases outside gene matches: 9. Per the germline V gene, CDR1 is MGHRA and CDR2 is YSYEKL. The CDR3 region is CASSQGIAGGRRTDTQYF. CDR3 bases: TGCGCCAGCAGCCAAGGGATAGCGGGGGGGCGGCGGACAGATACGCAGTATTTT.

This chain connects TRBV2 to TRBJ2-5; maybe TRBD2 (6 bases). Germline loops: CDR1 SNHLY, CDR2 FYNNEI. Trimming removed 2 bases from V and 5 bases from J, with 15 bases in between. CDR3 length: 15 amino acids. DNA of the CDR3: TGTGCCAGCAGTGAATACGGGGAGGTGAGGGAGACCCAGTACTTC. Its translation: CASSEYGEVRETQYF. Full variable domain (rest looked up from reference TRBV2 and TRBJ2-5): EPEVTQTPSHQVTQMGQEVILRCVPISNHLYFYWYRQILGQKVEFLVSFYNNEISEKSEIFDDQFSVERPDGSNFTLKIRSTKLEDSAMYFCASSEYGEVRETQYFGPGTRLLVL.

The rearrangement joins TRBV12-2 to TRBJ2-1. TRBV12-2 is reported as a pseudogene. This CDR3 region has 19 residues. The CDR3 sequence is CASRLALPWGGALNNEQFF. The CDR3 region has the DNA TGTGCAAGTCGCTTAGCCCTACCCTGGGGTGGCGCCTTAAACAATGAGCAGTTCTTC.

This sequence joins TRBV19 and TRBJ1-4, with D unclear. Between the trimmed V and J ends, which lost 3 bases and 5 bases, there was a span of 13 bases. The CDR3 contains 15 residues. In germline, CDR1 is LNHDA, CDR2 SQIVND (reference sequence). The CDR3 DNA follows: TGTGCCAGTAGTATCTCGGGTGCCGACAATGAAAAACTGTTTTTT. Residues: CASSISGADNEKLFF.

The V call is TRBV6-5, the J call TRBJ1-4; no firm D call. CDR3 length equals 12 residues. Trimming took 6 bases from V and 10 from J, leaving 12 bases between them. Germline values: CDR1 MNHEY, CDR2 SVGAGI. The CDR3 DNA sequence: TGTGCCAGCAGGCAATTGAAGGGAAAACTGTTTTTT. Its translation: CASRQLKGKLFF.

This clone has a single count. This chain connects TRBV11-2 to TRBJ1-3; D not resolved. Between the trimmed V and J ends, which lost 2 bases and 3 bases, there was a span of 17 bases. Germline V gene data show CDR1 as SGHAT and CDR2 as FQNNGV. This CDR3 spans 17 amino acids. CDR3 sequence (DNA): TGTGCCAGCAGCTTAATCTACGAGGCACGTCGTGGAAACACCATATATTTT. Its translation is CASSLIYEARRGNTIYF.

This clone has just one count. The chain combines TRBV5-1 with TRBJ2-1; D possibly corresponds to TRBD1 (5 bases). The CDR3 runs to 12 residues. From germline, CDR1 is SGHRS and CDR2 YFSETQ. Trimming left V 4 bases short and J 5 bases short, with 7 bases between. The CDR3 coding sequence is TGCGCCAGCAGCACGACAGACAATGAGCAGTTCTTC. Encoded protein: CASSTTDNEQFF.

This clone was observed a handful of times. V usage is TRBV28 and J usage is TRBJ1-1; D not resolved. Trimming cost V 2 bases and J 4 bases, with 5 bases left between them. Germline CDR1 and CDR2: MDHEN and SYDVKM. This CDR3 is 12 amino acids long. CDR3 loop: CASSLQSTEAFF. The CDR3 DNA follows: TGTGCCAGCAGTTTACAATCCACTGAAGCTTTCTTT.

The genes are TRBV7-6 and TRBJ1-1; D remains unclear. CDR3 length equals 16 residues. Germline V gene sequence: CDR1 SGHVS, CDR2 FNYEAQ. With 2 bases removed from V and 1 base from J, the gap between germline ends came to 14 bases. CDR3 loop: CASSLRYPGGNTEAFF. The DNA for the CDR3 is TGTGCCAGCAGCTTAAGATATCCCGGCGGGAACACTGAAGCTTTCTTT.

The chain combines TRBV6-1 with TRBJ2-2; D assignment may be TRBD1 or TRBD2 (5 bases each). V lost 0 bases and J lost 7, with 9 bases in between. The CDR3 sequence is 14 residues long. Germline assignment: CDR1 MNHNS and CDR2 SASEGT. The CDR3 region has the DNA TGTGCCAGCAGTGAAGCCCGAGGGGTCGGGGAGCTGTTTTTT. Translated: CASSEARGVGELFF.